The T cell receptor beta chain described here comes from a study of Ad26.COV2.S vaccination and SARS-CoV-2 variants. For the study at large: Donor joined the COV1001 Ad26.COV2.S trial arm. Once or twice, 56 days apart, Ad26.COV2.S was delivered intramuscularly.

The germline V gene encodes CDR1 SGHVS and CDR2 FQNEAQ. This CDR3 is built from 16 residues. V lost 4 bases, J lost 7 bases, and 13 bases stayed unmatched. The method was immunoSEQ multiplex PCR; TCRdb's version includes in-frame clones alone and lacks a portion of them. In the table there are some 340,000 clones, 70% to 90% of which are singletons. Treatment denoted: roughly 18 received Ad26.COV2.S at low or high dose, single or two shots; several received placebo; per-sample allocation not given. Sampling took place 63 days after the first vaccine or placebo injection. This sample comprised peripheral blood, obtained in a trial of Ad26.COV2.S vaccine versus placebo. The chain recombines TRBV7-8 with TRBJ2-7, with 10 bases fitting TRBD1. The receptor was derived from a person between 18 and 60 years old who received the Ad26.COV2.S COVID-19 vaccine or a placebo. The CDR3 is CASSYPPGQGFGEQYF. CDR3 DNA: TGTGCCAGCAGCTACCCCCCGGGACAGGGGTTTGGGGAGCAGTACTTC.